This is a list of T cell receptor beta chains from one sample in a study of T cells after yellow fever vaccination. TCRdb itself ran the 5' RACE reads through MiXCR, one entry per CDR3 protein. Here the sample spans around 600,000 distinct CDR3 sequences, 9% to 15% being singletons. The starting material was PBMCs, obtained on the day of the yellow fever booster vaccination. Source of these receptors: a man aged 25-40 years who received the YFV17D yellow fever vaccine. The CDR3 runs from the conserved cysteine through the conserved F or W. A D gene is named only where the DNA matches it firmly. Where a row states a size, it is once, few, many or the class of an expanded clone; other rows omit it.

CDR3nt: TGTGCCTGCACCCAAGAGGGGAGAGCCCCGGGCGGGGAGCTGTTTTTT; CDR3aa: CACTQEGRAPGGELFF; d_gene: .; v_gene: TRBV3-1; len: 16; j_gene: TRBJ2-2; abundance: once
CDR3nt: TGCAGCGTTGAAGGGAGACCCTACGAGCAGTACTTC; CDR3aa: CSVEGRPYEQYF; d_gene: .; v_gene: TRBV29-1; len: 12; j_gene: TRBJ2-7; abundance: .
CDR3nt: TGTGCCAGCAGTGAAATGGCGAGGGGGGTCACCGGGGAGCTGTTTTTT; CDR3aa: CASSEMARGVTGELFF; d_gene: .; v_gene: TRBV2; len: 16; j_gene: TRBJ2-2; abundance: few
CDR3nt: TGCAGTGCTAGAGTCGGGGTTTGGAATCAGCCCCAGCATTTT; CDR3aa: CSARVGVWNQPQHF; d_gene: .; v_gene: TRBV20-1; len: 14; j_gene: TRBJ1-5; abundance: many
CDR3nt: TGCGCCAGCAGCCAAGATTGGGCGGGGGCCGGAGGTCGAGTGCAGTACTTC; CDR3aa: CASSQDWAGAGGRVQYF; d_gene: .; v_gene: TRBV4-3; len: 17; j_gene: TRBJ2-7; abundance: few
CDR3nt: TGTGCCACCGCGTACATACAGAACACAGATACGCAGTATTTT; CDR3aa: CATAYIQNTDTQYF; d_gene: .; v_gene: TRBV6-1; len: 14; j_gene: TRBJ2-3; abundance: few
CDR3nt: TGCAGTGCTGAGAATATCGGACTAGCGGCCACAGATACGCAGTATTTT; CDR3aa: CSAENIGLAATDTQYF; d_gene: TRBD2; v_gene: TRBV20-1; len: 16; j_gene: TRBJ2-3; abundance: .
CDR3nt: TGTGCCAGCAGCTGGACAGGACTAGCCCACGAGCAGTACTTC; CDR3aa: CASSWTGLAHEQYF; d_gene: .; v_gene: TRBV7-2; len: 14; j_gene: TRBJ2-7; abundance: few
CDR3nt: TGTGCCAGCAGCCAAGGGTCACTAGCGGCCAATGAGCAGTTCTTC; CDR3aa: CASSQGSLAANEQFF; d_gene: TRBD2; v_gene: TRBV9; len: 15; j_gene: TRBJ2-1; abundance: few
CDR3nt: TGTGCCTGGAGTGGACTGGGGGGAGATGAAAAACTGTTTTTT; CDR3aa: CAWSGLGGDEKLFF; d_gene: .; v_gene: TRBV30; len: 14; j_gene: TRBJ1-4; abundance: .
CDR3nt: TGTGCCGGAGGTGTACGTTTTGGGACCCAGTACTTC; CDR3aa: CAGGVRFGTQYF; d_gene: .; v_gene: TRBV7-8; len: 12; j_gene: TRBJ2-5; abundance: .
CDR3nt: TGTGCCAGCAGTTTACGGGGTAACGCTGAAGCTTTCTTT; CDR3aa: CASSLRGNAEAFF; d_gene: .; v_gene: TRBV27; len: 13; j_gene: TRBJ1-1; abundance: few
CDR3nt: TGTGCCAGCAGGCCGGGACTAGCGGCCGTCTACGAGCAGTACTTC; CDR3aa: CASRPGLAAVYEQYF; d_gene: TRBD2; v_gene: TRBV7-2; len: 15; j_gene: TRBJ2-7; abundance: many
CDR3nt: TGTGCCAGCAGCCTGGCGGGGCAGGGGTTTTTTTTTACTGAAGCTTTCTTT; CDR3aa: CASSLAGQGFFFTEAFF; d_gene: .; v_gene: TRBV5-8; len: 17; j_gene: TRBJ1-1; abundance: .
CDR3nt: TGTGCCAGCAGCCAACGGGACAGGGGCTCGGAGACCCAGTACTTC; CDR3aa: CASSQRDRGSETQYF; d_gene: TRBD1; v_gene: TRBV3-1; len: 15; j_gene: TRBJ2-5; abundance: few
CDR3nt: TGTGCCAGCAGCCTAACCTCGGGGAGTCAACAAGAGACCCAGTACTTC; CDR3aa: CASSLTSGSQQETQYF; d_gene: .; v_gene: TRBV5-6; len: 16; j_gene: TRBJ2-5; abundance: .
CDR3nt: TGTGCCAGCAGCGTAGGACTTAACCCCTCCTACGAGCAGTACTTC; CDR3aa: CASSVGLNPSYEQYF; d_gene: .; v_gene: TRBV9; len: 15; j_gene: TRBJ2-7; abundance: .
CDR3nt: TGTGCCACCAGCAGAGGGGTAACCTACGAGCAGTACTTC; CDR3aa: CATSRGVTYEQYF; d_gene: .; v_gene: TRBV15; len: 13; j_gene: TRBJ2-7; abundance: .
CDR3nt: TGTGCCAGCAGCACCCGGACAGGGGGCTACGGGCAGTACTTC; CDR3aa: CASSTRTGGYGQYF; d_gene: TRBD1; v_gene: TRBV7-9; len: 14; j_gene: TRBJ2-7; abundance: .
CDR3nt: TGCGCCAGCAGTGAGTCGTGGGGCCCATCAAACCCCACTGAAGCTTTCTTT; CDR3aa: CASSESWGPSNPTEAFF; d_gene: .; v_gene: TRBV10-2; len: 17; j_gene: TRBJ1-1; abundance: many
CDR3nt: TGTGCCAGCAGCCGGTTTGGGGTTTCCTTCTCCTACGAGCAGTACTTC; CDR3aa: CASSRFGVSFSYEQYF; d_gene: .; v_gene: TRBV7-2; len: 16; j_gene: TRBJ2-7; abundance: few
CDR3nt: TGCGCCAGCAGCCGAGCACCAATTCCTAACTATGGCTACACCTTC; CDR3aa: CASSRAPIPNYGYTF; d_gene: .; v_gene: TRBV4-3; len: 15; j_gene: TRBJ1-2; abundance: few
CDR3nt: TGTGCCACCCAGCCCGGTACTGGAGAGCAGTACTTC; CDR3aa: CATQPGTGEQYF; d_gene: .; v_gene: TRBV7-2; len: 12; j_gene: TRBJ2-7; abundance: few
CDR3nt: TGTGCCAGCACCAAACCCCTTTTGGAGCAGTTCTTC; CDR3aa: CASTKPLLEQFF; d_gene: .; v_gene: TRBV6-1; len: 12; j_gene: TRBJ2-1; abundance: few
CDR3nt: TGTGCCAGCAGCTCTCGAAGCGGGAGGGCCGGAAATGAGCAGTTCTTC; CDR3aa: CASSSRSGRAGNEQFF; d_gene: TRBD2; v_gene: TRBV7-3; len: 16; j_gene: TRBJ2-1; abundance: .
CDR3nt: TGTGCCAGCAGTGTAGCGGGTTCGATGTACAATGAGCAGTTCTTC; CDR3aa: CASSVAGSMYNEQFF; d_gene: TRBD2; v_gene: TRBV6-1; len: 15; j_gene: TRBJ2-1; abundance: many
CDR3nt: TGCGCCAGCAGTATCAGCGGGAATGGCTACTACGAGCAGTACTTC; CDR3aa: CASSISGNGYYEQYF; d_gene: TRBD2; v_gene: TRBV5-1; len: 15; j_gene: TRBJ2-7; abundance: .
CDR3nt: TGTGCCAGTAGTATAACACCGGTAGCTGAGCAGTTCTTC; CDR3aa: CASSITPVAEQFF; d_gene: .; v_gene: TRBV19; len: 13; j_gene: TRBJ2-1; abundance: .
CDR3nt: TGCGCCAGCAGCTTGTGCGGGTTACAAGAGACCCAGTACTTC; CDR3aa: CASSLCGLQETQYF; d_gene: .; v_gene: TRBV5-1; len: 14; j_gene: TRBJ2-5; abundance: once
CDR3nt: TGTGCCACCAGTGCCGGGTTAGAGACCCAGTACTTC; CDR3aa: CATSAGLETQYF; d_gene: .; v_gene: TRBV24-1; len: 12; j_gene: TRBJ2-5; abundance: few
CDR3nt: TGTGCCAGCAGCTTAGGAATGGGGACTAGCGGCTCCAATGAGCAGTTCTTC; CDR3aa: CASSLGMGTSGSNEQFF; d_gene: TRBD2; v_gene: TRBV7-9; len: 17; j_gene: TRBJ2-1; abundance: few
CDR3nt: TGCAGCGTTGCACAGGGTTCCGTCACAGATACGCAGTATTTT; CDR3aa: CSVAQGSVTDTQYF; d_gene: .; v_gene: TRBV29-1; len: 14; j_gene: TRBJ2-3; abundance: few
CDR3nt: TGTGCCAGCAGCGCCAGGGTGGGTGGGGAAACTGGGGCCAACGTCCTGACTTTC; CDR3aa: CASSARVGGETGANVLTF; d_gene: .; v_gene: TRBV9; len: 18; j_gene: TRBJ2-6; abundance: .
CDR3nt: TGCAGCAACACCCCAGGGTACAATGAGCAGTTCTTC; CDR3aa: CSNTPGYNEQFF; d_gene: .; v_gene: TRBV29-1; len: 12; j_gene: TRBJ2-1; abundance: few
CDR3nt: TGCGCCAGCAGCTTGGGCAGTAACAATCAGCCCCAGCATTTT; CDR3aa: CASSLGSNNQPQHF; d_gene: .; v_gene: TRBV5-1; len: 14; j_gene: TRBJ1-5; abundance: .
CDR3nt: TGTGCCAGCAGTCCCGGGACAGGAAAGAACTACGAGCAGTACTTC; CDR3aa: CASSPGTGKNYEQYF; d_gene: TRBD1; v_gene: TRBV12-3/TRBV12-4; len: 15; j_gene: TRBJ2-7; abundance: .
CDR3nt: TGTGCCACCAGCAGAGCACGGGAGAATATGTACGAGCAGTACTTC; CDR3aa: CATSRARENMYEQYF; d_gene: .; v_gene: TRBV15; len: 15; j_gene: TRBJ2-7; abundance: .